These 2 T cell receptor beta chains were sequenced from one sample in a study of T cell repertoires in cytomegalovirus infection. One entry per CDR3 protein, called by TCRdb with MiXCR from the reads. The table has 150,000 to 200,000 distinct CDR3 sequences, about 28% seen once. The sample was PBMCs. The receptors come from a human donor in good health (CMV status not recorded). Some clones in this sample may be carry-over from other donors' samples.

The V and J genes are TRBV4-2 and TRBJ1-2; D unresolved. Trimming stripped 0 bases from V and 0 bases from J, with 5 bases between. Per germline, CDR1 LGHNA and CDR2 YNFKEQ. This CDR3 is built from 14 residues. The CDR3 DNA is TGTGCCAGCAGCCAAGATCACTCTAACTATGGCTACACCTTC. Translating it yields CASSQDHSNYGYTF.

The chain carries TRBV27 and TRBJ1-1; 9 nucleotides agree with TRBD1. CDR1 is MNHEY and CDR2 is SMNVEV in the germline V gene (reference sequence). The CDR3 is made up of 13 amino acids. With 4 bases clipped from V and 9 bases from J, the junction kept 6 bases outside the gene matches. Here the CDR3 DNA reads TGTGCCAGCAGTTCCCCTGGGACAGGGAAAGCTTTCTTT. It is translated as CASSSPGTGKAFF.